The next 20 T cell receptor beta chains were all read from a single sample in a study. Using its own MiXCR run on the RT-PCR reads, TCRdb lists one record per CDR3 protein. Of about 680,000 distinct CDR3 sequences in the sample, 13% to 15% were seen once. The sequenced material came from memory CD4+ T cells from blood. These receptors were obtained from a female donor in good health, serving as a healthy control.

This clonotype was seen only a few times. V usage is TRBV7-2 and J usage is TRBJ1-5; 7 positions agree with TRBD1. CDR1 and CDR2 (germline): SGHTA, FQGNSA. The CDR3 sequence is 14 residues long. V dropped 5 bases and J dropped 5; count of bases not matched to a gene: 6. For the CDR3, the DNA is TGTGCCAGCAGCAGTCATACAGGGGATCAGCCCCAGCATTTT. It is translated as CASSSHTGDQPQHF.

The V gene is TRBV6-1, the J gene TRBJ2-4, with D perhaps matching TRBD1 or TRBD2 (5 bases each). The CDR3 extends over 18 amino acids. V was clipped by 4 bases and J by 1 base, with 20 bases between them. Germline loops: CDR1 MNHNS, CDR2 SASEGT. The chain's CDR3 is CASSGRGVGSSAKNIQYF. CDR3 nucleotides: TGTGCCAGCAGTGGACGGGGCGTAGGTTCCTCGGCCAAAAACATTCAGTACTTC.

In regard to this clonotype: One base away lies a much larger clone, so this may be a sequencing read error. The chain joins TRBV20-1 to TRBJ2-1; 7 bases map to TRBD1. Trimming cost V 7 bases and J 6 bases; bases outside gene matches: 6. The CDR3 is 12 residues long. Germline-derived CDR1 and CDR2 are DFQATT and SNEGSKA (reference sequence). The chain's CDR3 is CSVKDRANEQFF. CDR3 bases: TGCAGTGTTAAAGACAGGGCCAATGAGCAGTTCTTC.

This clonotype was seen a handful of times. The CDR3 loop is CATSLGQMDIQYF. The CDR3 nucleotides are TGTGCCACCAGCCTGGGACAAATGGACATTCAGTACTTC. This chain joins TRBV15 and TRBJ2-4, with D perhaps TRBD1 (6 bases). The germline V gene encodes CDR1 LNHNV and CDR2 YYDKDF (reference sequence). This CDR3 has 13 amino acids. Trimming took off 5 bases at V and 8 bases at J, with 13 bases between the two ends. The variable domain in full, with the rest retrieved from reference TRBV15 and TRBJ2-4, is DAMVIQNPRYQVTQFGKPVTLSCSQTLNHNVMYWYQQKSSQAPKLLFHYYDKDFNNEADTPDNFQSRRPNTSFCFLDIRSPGLGDTAMYLCATSLGQMDIQYFGAGTRLSVL.

The chain combines TRBV28 with TRBJ2-1; 8 bases map to TRBD2. Germline values: CDR1 MDHEN, CDR2 SYDVKM. The trim removed 2 bases at V and 2 bases at J, leaving 2 bases unmatched. CDR3 length equals 15 residues. For the CDR3, the DNA is TGTGCCAGCAGTTTACCAGCGGGAGCCTACAATGAGCAGTTCTTC. Encoded protein: CASSLPAGAYNEQFF.

The rearrangement links TRBV27 to TRBJ1-5, with D possibly matching TRBD1 (5 bases). The CDR3 sequence is 16 residues long. Trimming cost V 3 bases and J 7 bases, with 19 bases left between them. Germline CDR1 and CDR2: MNHEY and SMNVEV (reference sequence). This CDR3 reads CASSLVGGLKGQPQHF. The CDR3 nucleotides are TGTGCCAGCAGTTTGGTGGGGGGTTTGAAGGGCCAGCCCCAGCATTTT.

This clonotype was seen a few times. The rearrangement links TRBV20-1 to TRBJ1-2, with 8 positions matching TRBD1. V lost 3 bases, J lost 5 bases, and 11 bases stayed unmatched. This CDR3 region has 15 residues. Germline V lookup: CDR1 DFQATT, CDR2 SNEGSKA (reference sequence). CDR3 sequence: CSARGEGQGPYGYTF. The CDR3 coding sequence is TGCAGTGCTAGGGGGGAAGGACAGGGCCCATATGGCTACACCTTC.

This chain connects TRBV5-1 to TRBJ1-1, with D perhaps TRBD1 (5 bases). In germline, CDR1 is SGHRS, CDR2 YFSETQ. CDR3 length: 15 residues. V lost 1 base, J lost 6 bases, and 16 bases lay in between. CDR3: CASSLMAGGDSEAFF. CDR3 in DNA: TGCGCCAGCAGCTTGATGGCGGGGGGGGACTCTGAAGCTTTCTTT.

CDR3 loop: CSARDVRGETDTQYF. CDR3 coding DNA: TGCAGTGCTAGAGACGTAAGAGGAGAAACAGATACGCAGTATTTT. V and J are TRBV20-1 and TRBJ2-3, with unresolved D. This CDR3 spans 15 amino acids. The germline V gene has CDR1 DFQATT and CDR2 SNEGSKA (reference sequence). Trimming pared 0 bases from V and 3 bases from J, leaving 13 bases between.

The table lists this clonotype with a few counts. The V gene is TRBV2, the J gene TRBJ1-5; the D gene is possibly TRBD1 (6 bases). Germline assignment: CDR1 SNHLY and CDR2 FYNNEI. CDR3 length: 13 amino acids. V was cut by 8 bases and J by 9 bases, with 17 bases left in between. The CDR3 loop is CASGGGALPPQHF. CDR3 in DNA: TGTGCCAGCGGGGGGGGGGCCCTTCCGCCCCAGCATTTT. The full variable domain, rest sourced from reference TRBV2 and TRBJ1-5, is EPEVTQTPSHQVTQMGQEVILRCVPISNHLYFYWYRQILGQKVEFLVSFYNNEISEKSEIFDDQFSVERPDGSNFTLKIRSTKLEDSAMYFCASGGGALPPQHFGDGTRLSIL.

This clonotype was seen more than once but under ten times. The chain carries TRBV18 and TRBJ2-7; D perhaps matches TRBD1 (6 bases). CDR3 length: 16 amino acids. The germline V gene encodes CDR1 KGHSH and CDR2 LQKENI. Trimming shortened V by 2 bases and J by 0 bases, and 14 bases separated the two germline ends. The CDR3 DNA sequence: TGTGCCAGCTCACCAGAACTAGGACAGAGCTCCTACGAGCAGTACTTC. Protein: CASSPELGQSSYEQYF.

The sample holds a few counts of this clonotype. The V gene is TRBV29-1, the J gene TRBJ2-3; D is possibly TRBD1 (6 bases). The CDR3 is made up of 14 amino acids. Germline V gene data show CDR1 as SQVTM and CDR2 as ANQGSEA. V lost 7 bases to trimming and J lost 4 bases, with 18 bases between them. This CDR3 is CSGTGWGVPDTQYF. The CDR3 coding sequence is TGCAGCGGTACAGGGTGGGGTGTCCCAGATACGCAGTATTTT.

V usage is TRBV7-9 and J usage is TRBJ2-3, with 12 nucleotides matching TRBD1. Germline trimming cut 6 bases from V and 5 bases from J; bases unmatched to any gene: 9. Germline CDR1 and CDR2: SEHNR and FQNEAQ (reference sequence). There are 16 residues in the CDR3. DNA for the CDR3: TGTGCCAGCAGAAGGACCGGGACAGGGGGCTTAGATACGCAGTATTTT. This encodes CASRRTGTGGLDTQYF.

This clonotype was seen only a few times. One end of the junction is discordant with germline, which a read error may explain. The rearrangement joins TRBV5-6 to TRBJ2-2; the match to TRBD2 covers 7 bases. CDR1 and CDR2 from the germline V gene are SGHDT and YYEEEE. The CDR3 contains 16 residues. CDR3 protein: CASSWRRDYLTGGLFF. In DNA, the CDR3 is TGTGCCAGCAGCTGGAGAAGGGACTACCTGACCGGGGGGCTGTTTTTT.

The V gene is TRBV12-3 or TRBV12-4, the J gene TRBJ2-1, with unresolved D. The CDR3 has 13 residues. V was shortened by 5 bases and J by 4 bases, with 9 bases between the two germline ends. The CDR3 DNA sequence: TGTGCCAGCAGTCTTGTCCAGTACAATGAGCAGTTCTTC. The encoded protein is CASSLVQYNEQFF.

This clonotype was observed a handful of times. This sequence joins TRBV6-2 or TRBV6-3 and TRBJ1-5; D ambiguous. Trimming shortened V by 1 base and J by 3 bases, and 7 bases separated the two germline ends. The length of the CDR3 is 14 residues. From germline, CDR1 is MNHEY and CDR2 SVGEGT. The CDR3 DNA follows: TGTGCCAGCAGTTACTTTAGGAACAATCAGCCCCAGCATTTT. This gives the protein CASSYFRNNQPQHF.

This chain joins TRBV5-1 and TRBJ1-6; D is perhaps TRBD1 (5 bases). The CDR3 length is 16 residues. The V gene's germline CDR1 is SGHRS and CDR2 YFSETQ. V lost 0 bases and J 9 bases, leaving 16 bases between the germline ends. CDR3 amino acids: CASSLASGAGSSPLHF. The CDR3 DNA sequence: TGCGCCAGCAGCTTGGCCTCTGGGGCCGGGAGTTCACCCCTCCACTTT. Drawing the rest from reference TRBV5-1 and TRBJ1-6, the complete variable domain is KAGVTQTPRYLIKTRGQQVTLSCSPISGHRSVSWYQQTPGQGLQFLFEYFSETQRNKGNFPGRFSGRQFSNSRSEMNVSTLELGDSALYLCASSLASGAGSSPLHFGNGTRLTVT.

This clonotype was seen only a few times. The CDR3, as DNA: TGTGCCAGCAGATGGACAGGGGGCACCTACGAGCAGTACTTC. Translation gives CASRWTGGTYEQYF. The gene calls are TRBV12-3 or TRBV12-4 and TRBJ2-7; 11 bases match TRBD1. J lost 2 bases, V lost 6 bases, and 3 bases had no gene match. This CDR3 has 14 residues.

This clonotype was counted at least ten times. This sequence joins TRBV10-3 and TRBJ1-2, with D possibly being TRBD1 (6 bases). The V gene's germline CDR1 is ENHRY and CDR2 SYGVKD. CDR3 length: 13 residues. Trimming removed 10 bases at V and 8 bases at J, with 20 bases between. CDR3 protein: CAKRGGAGEGYTF. CDR3 nucleotide sequence: TGTGCCAAACGTGGCGGGGCAGGGGAAGGCTACACCTTC.

This clonotype appeared many times. The gene calls are TRBV5-1 and TRBJ2-2; D is unresolved. The CDR3 is 12 residues long. Per germline, CDR1 SGHRS and CDR2 YFSETQ. Trimming stripped 7 bases from V and 1 base from J, with 5 bases between. The CDR3 DNA sequence: TGCGCCAGCCGTCTGAACACCGGGGAGCTGTTTTTT. Amino acid sequence: CASRLNTGELFF.